This T cell receptor (beta chain) was identified during a study of cytomegalovirus exposure and HLA in healthy donors. CDR1 MNHEY and CDR2 SVGAGI come from the germline V gene. The CDR3 runs to 13 residues. Deletions cut 6 bases from V and 3 bases from J, with 11 bases between. Profiled with immunoSEQ multiplex PCR; TCRdb holds only in-frame clones, not every one. The table shows tens of thousands of clones, with around 94% occurring only once. The receptor comes from a woman aged 18-29 years in good health and CMV-seropositive. The source material was PBMCs. This rearrangement joins TRBV6-5 to TRBJ1-2, with a tentative D call TRBD1 (5 bases). The CDR3 DNA reads TGTGCCAGCAGGGGTTCGGGGGACTATGGCTACACCTTC. Translation gives CASRGSGDYGYTF.